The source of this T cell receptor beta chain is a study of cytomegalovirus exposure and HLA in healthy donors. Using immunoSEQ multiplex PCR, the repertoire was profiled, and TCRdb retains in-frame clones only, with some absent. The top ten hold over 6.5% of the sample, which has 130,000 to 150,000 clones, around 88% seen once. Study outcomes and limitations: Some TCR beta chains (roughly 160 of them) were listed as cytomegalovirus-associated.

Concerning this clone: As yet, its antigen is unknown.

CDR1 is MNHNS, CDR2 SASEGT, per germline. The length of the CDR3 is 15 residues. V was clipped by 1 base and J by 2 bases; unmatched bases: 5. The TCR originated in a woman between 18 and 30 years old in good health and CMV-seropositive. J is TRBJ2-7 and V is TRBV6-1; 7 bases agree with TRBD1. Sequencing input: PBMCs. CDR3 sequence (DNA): TGTGCCAGCAGTGAAGGAGAGACAGGGCCCTACGAGCAGTACTTC. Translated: CASSEGETGPYEQYF.